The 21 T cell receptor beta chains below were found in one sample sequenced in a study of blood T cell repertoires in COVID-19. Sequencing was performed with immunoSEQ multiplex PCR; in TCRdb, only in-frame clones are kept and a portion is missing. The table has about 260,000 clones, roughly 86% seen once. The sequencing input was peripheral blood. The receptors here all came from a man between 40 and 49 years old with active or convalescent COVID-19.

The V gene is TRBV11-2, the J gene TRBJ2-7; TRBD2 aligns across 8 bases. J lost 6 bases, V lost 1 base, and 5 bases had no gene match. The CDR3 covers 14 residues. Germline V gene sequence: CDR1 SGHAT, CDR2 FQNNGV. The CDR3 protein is CASSLGSGVFEQYF. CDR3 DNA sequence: TGTGCCAGCAGCTTAGGTAGCGGGGTTTTCGAGCAGTACTTC.

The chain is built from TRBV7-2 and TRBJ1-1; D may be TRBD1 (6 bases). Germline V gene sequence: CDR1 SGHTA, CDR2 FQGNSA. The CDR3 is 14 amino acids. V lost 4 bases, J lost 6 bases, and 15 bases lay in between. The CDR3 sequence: CASSSWTDRPEAFF. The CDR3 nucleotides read TGTGCCAGCAGCTCCTGGACAGATAGGCCTGAAGCTTTCTTT.

The DNA for the CDR3 is TGTGCCAGCAGTTACGAAGTACGGACTGAAGCTTTCTTT. Residues: CASSYEVRTEAFF. The V gene is TRBV6-5, the J gene TRBJ1-1; D uncertain. Trimming pared 2 bases from V and 5 bases from J, leaving 9 bases between. The germline V gene encodes CDR1 MNHEY and CDR2 SVGAGI. CDR3 size: 13 residues.

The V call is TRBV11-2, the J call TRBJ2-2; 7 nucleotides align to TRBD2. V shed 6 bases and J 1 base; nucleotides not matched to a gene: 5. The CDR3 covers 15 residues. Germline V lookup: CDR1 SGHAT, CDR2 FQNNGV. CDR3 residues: CASSFGGMNTGELFF. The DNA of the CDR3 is TGTGCCAGCAGTTTCGGGGGGATGAACACCGGGGAGCTGTTTTTT. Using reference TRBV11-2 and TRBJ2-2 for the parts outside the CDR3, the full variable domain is EAGVAQSPRYKIIEKRQSVAFWCNPISGHATLYWYQQILGQGPKLLIQFQNNGVVDDSQLPKDRFSAERLKGVDSTLKIQPAKLEDSAVYLCASSFGGMNTGELFFGEGSRLTVL.

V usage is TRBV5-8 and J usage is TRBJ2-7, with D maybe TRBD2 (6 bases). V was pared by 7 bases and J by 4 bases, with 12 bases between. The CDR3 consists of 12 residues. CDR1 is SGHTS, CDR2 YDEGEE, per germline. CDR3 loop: CASPGDRYEQYF. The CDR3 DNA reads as TGTGCCAGCCCGGGAGACCGTTACGAGCAGTACTTC.

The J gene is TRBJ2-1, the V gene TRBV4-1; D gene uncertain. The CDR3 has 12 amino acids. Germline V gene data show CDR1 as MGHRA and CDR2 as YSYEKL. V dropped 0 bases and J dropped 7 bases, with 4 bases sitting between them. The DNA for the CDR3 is TGCGCCAGCAGCCAAGATTCGAATGAGCAGTTCTTC. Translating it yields CASSQDSNEQFF.

CDR3 sequence (DNA): TGTGCCAGCAGCTGGGGACAGGGGGCGCACAATGAGCAGTTCTTC. Translation gives CASSWGQGAHNEQFF. The chain combines TRBV5-6 with TRBJ2-1; 12 nucleotides agree with TRBD1. Trimming took 3 bases from V and 5 from J; bases not matched to a gene: 3. The CDR3 is 15 residues long. The V gene's germline CDR1 is SGHDT and CDR2 YYEEEE.

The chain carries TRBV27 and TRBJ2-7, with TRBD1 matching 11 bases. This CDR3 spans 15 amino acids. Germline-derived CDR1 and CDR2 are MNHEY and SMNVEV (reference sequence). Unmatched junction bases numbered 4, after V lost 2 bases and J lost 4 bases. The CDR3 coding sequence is TGTGCCAGCAGTTTAGCGGGGACAGGGGGGTACGAGCAGTACTTC. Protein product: CASSLAGTGGYEQYF.

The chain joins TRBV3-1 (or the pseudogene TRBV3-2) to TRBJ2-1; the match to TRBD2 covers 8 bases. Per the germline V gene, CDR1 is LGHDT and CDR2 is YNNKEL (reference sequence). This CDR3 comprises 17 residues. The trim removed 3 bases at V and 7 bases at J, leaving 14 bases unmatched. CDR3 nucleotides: TGTGCCAGCAGCCAGGGGAACATAGCGGGAAAAGGGAATGAGCAGTTCTTC. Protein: CASSQGNIAGKGNEQFF.

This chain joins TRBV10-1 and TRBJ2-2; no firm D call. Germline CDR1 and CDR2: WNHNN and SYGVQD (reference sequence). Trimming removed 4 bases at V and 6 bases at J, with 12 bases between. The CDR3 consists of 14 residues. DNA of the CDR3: TGCGCCAGCAGTGGTTCAGTAAATGCCGGGGAGCTGTTTTTT. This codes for CASSGSVNAGELFF.

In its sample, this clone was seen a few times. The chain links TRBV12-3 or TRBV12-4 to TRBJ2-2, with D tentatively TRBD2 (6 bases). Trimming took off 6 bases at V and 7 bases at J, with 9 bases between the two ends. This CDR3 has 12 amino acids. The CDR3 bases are TGTGCCAGCAGCTGGAGGGTCGGGGAGCTGTTTTTT. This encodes CASSWRVGELFF.

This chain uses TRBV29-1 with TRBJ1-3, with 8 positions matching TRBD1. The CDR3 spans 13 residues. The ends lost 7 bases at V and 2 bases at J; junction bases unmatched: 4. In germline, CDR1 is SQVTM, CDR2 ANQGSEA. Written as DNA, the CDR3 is TGCAGCGCAGGACAGGGACCTGGAAACACCATATATTTT. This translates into CSAGQGPGNTIYF.

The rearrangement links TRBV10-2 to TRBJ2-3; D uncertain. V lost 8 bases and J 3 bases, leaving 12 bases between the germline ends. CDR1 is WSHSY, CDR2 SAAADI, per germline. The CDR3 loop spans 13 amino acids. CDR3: CASDLDRTDTQYF. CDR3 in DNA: TGCGCCAGCGATCTAGATAGGACAGATACGCAGTATTTT.

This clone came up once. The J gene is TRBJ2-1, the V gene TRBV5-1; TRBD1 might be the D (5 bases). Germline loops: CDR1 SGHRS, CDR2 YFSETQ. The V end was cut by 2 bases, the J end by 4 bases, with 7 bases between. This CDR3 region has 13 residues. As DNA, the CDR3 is TGCGCCAGCAGCTTCCAGGGATACAATGAGCAGTTCTTC. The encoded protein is CASSFQGYNEQFF.

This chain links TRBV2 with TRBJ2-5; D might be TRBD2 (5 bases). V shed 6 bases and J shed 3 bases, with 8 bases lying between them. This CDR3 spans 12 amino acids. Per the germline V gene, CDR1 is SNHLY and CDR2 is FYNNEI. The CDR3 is CASRVGEETQYF. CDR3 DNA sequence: TGTGCCAGCAGGGTGGGAGAAGAGACCCAGTACTTC.

This chain's CDR3 is CASSLALGQGYEQYF. Written as DNA, the CDR3 is TGTGCCAGCAGCTTAGCTCTCGGGCAGGGGTACGAGCAGTACTTC. The chain has TRBV11-2 and TRBJ2-7; perhaps TRBD1 as D (6 bases). Trimming pared 1 base from V and 4 bases from J, leaving 14 bases between. The CDR3 totals 15 residues. CDR1 is SGHAT, CDR2 FQNNGV, per germline. The complete variable domain, with remaining parts taken from reference TRBV11-2 and TRBJ2-7, reads EAGVAQSPRYKIIEKRQSVAFWCNPISGHATLYWYQQILGQGPKLLIQFQNNGVVDDSQLPKDRFSAERLKGVDSTLKIQPAKLEDSAVYLCASSLALGQGYEQYFGPGTRLTVT.

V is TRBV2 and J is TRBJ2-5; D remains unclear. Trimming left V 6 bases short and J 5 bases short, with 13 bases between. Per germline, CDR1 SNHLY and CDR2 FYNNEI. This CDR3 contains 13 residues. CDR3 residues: CASSANPRETQYF. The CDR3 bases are TGTGCCAGCAGCGCCAATCCGCGGGAGACCCAGTACTTC.

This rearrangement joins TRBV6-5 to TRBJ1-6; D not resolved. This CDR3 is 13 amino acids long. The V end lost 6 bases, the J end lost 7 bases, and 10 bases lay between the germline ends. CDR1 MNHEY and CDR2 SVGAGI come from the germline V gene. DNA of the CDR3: TGTGCCAGCAGAGAGGTTGTCAATTCACCCCTCCACTTT. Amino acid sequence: CASREVVNSPLHF.

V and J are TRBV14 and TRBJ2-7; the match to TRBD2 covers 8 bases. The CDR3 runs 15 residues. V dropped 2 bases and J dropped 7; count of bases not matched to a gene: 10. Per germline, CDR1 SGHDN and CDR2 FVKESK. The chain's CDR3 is CASSQLLRGGGEQYF. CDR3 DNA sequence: TGTGCCAGCAGCCAACTGCTAAGAGGCGGGGGGGAGCAGTACTTC.

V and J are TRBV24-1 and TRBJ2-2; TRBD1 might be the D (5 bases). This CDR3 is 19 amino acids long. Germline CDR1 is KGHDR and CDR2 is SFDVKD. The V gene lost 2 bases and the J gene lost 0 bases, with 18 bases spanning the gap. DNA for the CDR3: TGTGCCACCAGTGATTCCCCAGGGTTGAGAAACGCGAACACCGGGGAGCTGTTTTTT. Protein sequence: CATSDSPGLRNANTGELFF.

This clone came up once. CDR3 sequence reads: CASSFGGQVYGYTF. CDR3 DNA: TGTGCCAGCAGTTTCGGGGGACAGGTTTACGGCTACACCTTC. This sequence joins TRBV28 and TRBJ1-2; 8 positions match TRBD1. The CDR3 contains 14 residues. Trimming took 3 bases from V and 8 from J; bases not matched to a gene: 8. CDR1 is MDHEN, CDR2 SYDVKM, per germline.